This T cell receptor (beta chain) was observed in a study of blood T cell repertoires in COVID-19. Across the whole study: Specimens from acute and convalescent COVID-19 originated in the United States, Italy and Spain. Sources were T cells, B-cell-depleted T cells, or PBMCs; the material itself was cDNA or gDNA.

V lost 2 bases and J 1 base, leaving 11 bases between the germline ends. This CDR3 comprises 14 residues. Germline CDR1 and CDR2: GTSNPN and SVGIG (reference sequence). As handled by the study authors: It was from reference gene primer amplification that nucleated cell counts were estimated. TCRdb's table, derived via immunoSEQ multiplex PCR, lists solely in-frame clones and lacks some. V, J and clone size derive from that table, while D and trimming were established from the DNA sequence. The sample holds tens of thousands of clones, more than 75% seen once. The sequence was obtained from a woman aged 55 to 70 with acute or convalescent COVID-19. This chain joins TRBV30 and TRBJ1-2; D may be TRBD1 (5 bases). Sequences were obtained from peripheral blood. The CDR3 is CAWSNQGLNYGYTF. The DNA for the CDR3 is TGTGCCTGGAGTAACCAGGGTCTTAACTATGGCTACACCTTC.